A selection of T cell receptor beta chains follows, all from one sample in a study of blood T cell repertoires in COVID-19. This table comes from immunoSEQ multiplex PCR, and its TCRdb copy is limited to in-frame clones, with some not included. This table holds 250,000 to 400,000 clones, about 89% found once. The specimen was PBMCs or T cells enriched from blood (not recorded which). The receptors were sampled from a woman in her 30s who had recovered from COVID-19. CDR3s include the opening cysteine and the closing phenylalanine or tryptophan. A D gene is named only where the DNA matches it firmly. Not every row has a clone size; where given, it reads once, few, many or a size class.

d_call,v_call,clone_size,j_call,cdr3_aa,cdr3_nt
TRBD1,TRBV7-9,NA,TRBJ1-1,CASSPRTGTGTREAFF,TGTGCCAGCAGCCCGCGGACAGGGACGGGAACAAGAGAAGCTTTCTTT
TRBD1,TRBV10-3,NA,TRBJ1-2,CAISEPNRGWGYTF,TGTGCCATCAGTGAGCCTAACAGGGGTTGGGGCTACACCTTC
NA,TRBV5-4,NA,TRBJ1-1,CASSLVGESNTEAFF,TGTGCCAGCAGCTTGGTAGGAGAGTCGAACACTGAAGCTTTCTTT
NA,TRBV11-2,few,TRBJ1-1,CASSLSNQAAFF,TGTGCCAGCAGCTTAAGTAACCAGGCGGCTTTCTTT
NA,TRBV4-3,NA,TRBJ2-7,CASSQDRGQPYEQYF,TGCGCCAGCAGCCAAGATAGGGGTCAGCCCTACGAGCAGTACTTC
TRBD2,TRBV5-1,NA,TRBJ2-5,CASSRDQAGGQETQYF,TGCGCCAGCAGTCGGGACCAAGCGGGGGGGCAAGAGACCCAGTACTTC
TRBD1,TRBV18,NA,TRBJ1-3,CASSPQGAGGNTIYF,TGTGCCAGCTCACCACAGGGGGCCGGAGGAAACACCATATATTTT
NA,TRBV10-1,NA,TRBJ1-4,CASSPSGGTNEKLFF,TGCGCCAGCAGTCCATCGGGGGGAACTAATGAAAAACTGTTTTTT
NA,TRBV7-2,NA,TRBJ2-7,CASSLGGGGPYEQYF,TGTGCCAGCAGCTTAGGGGGAGGGGGGCCCTACGAGCAGTACTTC
NA,TRBV7-2,NA,TRBJ1-1,CASSSQGNTEAFF,TGTGCCAGCAGCTCGCAGGGGAACACTGAAGCTTTCTTT
NA,TRBV5-4,NA,TRBJ2-7,CASSGRSSYEQYF,TGTGCCAGCAGCGGAAGGAGCTCCTACGAGCAGTACTTC
TRBD1,TRBV19,NA,TRBJ2-3,CASSPTGTGYTDTQYF,TGTGCCAGTAGTCCAACCGGGACAGGTTATACAGATACGCAGTATTTT
NA,TRBV4-1,NA,TRBJ2-3,CASSPYPGGASTDTQYF,TGCGCCAGCAGCCCCTACCCGGGGGGCGCTAGCACAGATACGCAGTATTTT
TRBD1,TRBV11-2,few,TRBJ1-4,CASSSQGARDEKLFF,TGTGCCAGCAGCTCACAGGGGGCGCGTGATGAAAAACTGTTTTTT
NA,TRBV6-5,NA,TRBJ1-6,CASRNRENSPLHF,TGTGCCAGCAGAAACAGGGAAAATTCACCCCTCCACTTT
NA,TRBV12-3/TRBV12-4,few,TRBJ1-2,CASSLNNRLGYTF,TGTGCCAGCAGTTTGAATAACAGGTTAGGCTACACCTTC
TRBD1,TRBV5-1,NA,TRBJ1-6,CASSFVTGGYHNSPLHF,TGCGCCAGCAGCTTCGTAACAGGGGGCTACCATAATTCACCCCTCCACTTT
NA,TRBV3-1/TRBV3-2,NA,TRBJ2-7,CASSRDYEQYF,TGTGCCAGCAGCCGCGACTACGAGCAGTACTTC
NA,TRBV23-1,NA,TRBJ2-5,CASSQNPRAAGQETQYF,TGCGCCAGCAGTCAAAATCCCCGTGCGGCAGGGCAAGAGACCCAGTACTTC
TRBD1,TRBV10-3,many,TRBJ1-1,CAIRTLPTGAHTEAFF,TGTGCCATCAGAACCTTACCCACAGGGGCGCACACTGAAGCTTTCTTT
NA,TRBV5-1,NA,TRBJ1-4,CASRAASANEKLFF,TGCGCCAGCAGGGCTGCATCTGCTAATGAAAAACTGTTTTTT
TRBD2,TRBV6-5,NA,TRBJ2-7,CASTRASGGWEQYF,TGTGCCAGCACTAGGGCAAGCGGGGGGTGGGAGCAGTACTTC
NA,TRBV6-5,NA,TRBJ1-1,CASHRDTEAFF,TGTGCCAGTCACAGGGACACTGAAGCTTTCTTT
NA,TRBV4-1,NA,TRBJ2-2,CASSQRDPHGELFF,TGCGCCAGCAGCCAGCGGGATCCCCACGGGGAGCTGTTTTTT
TRBD1,TRBV27,NA,TRBJ2-2,CASSSSWTGYTGELFF,TGTGCCAGCAGTTCCTCCTGGACAGGGTACACCGGGGAGCTGTTTTTT
NA,TRBV6-2/TRBV6-3,once,TRBJ1-6,CASSSDRSSYNSPLHF,TGTGCCAGCAGTTCTGACAGAAGCTCCTATAATTCACCCCTCCACTTT
TRBD1,TRBV7-2,NA,TRBJ2-7,CASSQAVGQGIYEQYF,TGTGCCAGCAGTCAAGCCGTCGGACAGGGTATCTACGAGCAGTACTTC
NA,TRBV20-1,NA,TRBJ2-7,CSASDGRPYEQYF,TGCAGTGCTAGTGACGGTCGCCCCTACGAGCAGTACTTC
NA,TRBV7-2,few,TRBJ1-2,CASSPALSGGSIYYGYTF,TGTGCCAGCAGCCCCGCCCTGAGTGGCGGCTCAATTTACTATGGCTACACCTTC
NA,TRBV10-2,NA,TRBJ2-1,CASTAYNEQFF,TGCGCCAGCACCGCCTACAATGAGCAGTTCTTC
TRBD1,TRBV30,few,TRBJ1-3,CAWSADRVSNTIYF,TGTGCCTGGAGTGCCGACAGGGTCTCGAACACCATATATTTT
NA,TRBV6-2/TRBV6-3,NA,TRBJ2-1,CASSYLTNNEQFF,TGTGCCAGCAGTTATCTAACGAACAATGAGCAGTTCTTC
NA,TRBV21-1,few,TRBJ1-2,CASSKGQGGHYGYTF,TGTGCCAGCAGCAAAGGACAGGGTGGTCACTATGGCTACACCTTC
TRBD1,TRBV6-2/TRBV6-3,NA,TRBJ1-1,CASSFTGGGNTEAFF,TGTGCCAGCAGTTTCACAGGGGGCGGGAACACTGAAGCTTTCTTT
NA,TRBV20-1,few,TRBJ2-1,CSASRGPYNEQFF,TGCAGTGCTAGTAGGGGCCCCTACAATGAGCAGTTCTTC
NA,TRBV4-2,NA,TRBJ1-2,CASSQDRYGYTF,TGTGCCAGCAGCCAAGATCGGTATGGCTACACCTTC
NA,TRBV24-1,NA,TRBJ1-2,CATSGGSYGYTF,TGTGCCACCAGTGGTGGCAGCTATGGCTACACCTTC
TRBD1,TRBV6-1,NA,TRBJ1-6,CASSASWTGLNSPLHF,TGTGCCAGCAGTGCGAGCTGGACAGGACTTAATTCACCCCTCCACTTT
NA,TRBV5-1,NA,TRBJ2-2,CASQPAASTGELFF,TGCGCCAGCCAGCCCGCGGCAAGCACCGGGGAGCTGTTTTTT
NA,TRBV28,NA,TRBJ1-2,CASTSRGGAISYGYTF,TGTGCCAGCACCAGCCGGGGGGGGGCAATTTCCTATGGCTACACCTTC